These 21 T cell receptor beta chains share one sample of origin, sequenced in a study of technical replicates of blood from a handful of donors. Profiled with immunoSEQ multiplex PCR; TCRdb holds only in-frame clones, not every one. The sample carries about 56,000 clones, about 95% recorded once. The source material was PBMCs. These receptor sequences come from a human donor in good health. Some clones in this sample may be carry-over from other donors' samples.

The chain combines TRBV7-6 with TRBJ2-7; possible D gene TRBD2, 5 bases. Trimming removed 5 bases from V and 2 bases from J, with 19 bases in between. The CDR3 totals 16 residues. The V gene's germline CDR1 is SGHVS and CDR2 FNYEAQ. CDR3 in DNA: TGTGCCAGCAGCATGGACTCCCAATCGACCCCCTACGAGCAGTACTTC. Its protein product is CASSMDSQSTPYEQYF.

With regard to this clone: One end of the junction fails to match germline, which may point to a read error. The CDR3 DNA reads as TGTGCCGGGAGGATGGGACTTCTCCCCACCGGGGAGCTGTTTTTT. Protein product: CAGRMGLLPTGELFF. This chain links TRBV30 with TRBJ2-2; TRBD2 is a possible D gene (6 bases). The CDR3 is made up of 15 amino acids. The V gene's germline CDR1 is GTSNPN and CDR2 SVGIG (reference sequence). Drawing the rest from reference TRBV30 and TRBJ2-2, the complete variable domain is SQTIHQWPATLVQPVGSPLSLECTVEGTSNPNLYWYRQAAGRGLQLLFYSVGIGQISSEVPQNLSASRPQDRQFILSSKKLLLSDSGFYLCAGRMGLLPTGELFFGEGSRLTVL.

The rearrangement links TRBV5-1 to TRBJ2-7; 7 positions match TRBD1. V trimming: 4 bases; J trimming: 0 bases; junction bases outside the gene matches: 16. Germline CDR1 is SGHRS and CDR2 is YFSETQ. The CDR3 runs 18 residues. CDR3 in amino acids: CASSGHLTGTHYSYEQYF. For the CDR3, the DNA is TGCGCCAGCAGCGGACACTTGACAGGGACCCATTACTCCTACGAGCAGTACTTC.

J is TRBJ2-5 and V is TRBV7-3, with 9 bases matching TRBD2. Unmatched junction bases numbered 9, after V lost 5 bases and J lost 5 bases. CDR3 length: 15 residues. The germline V gene has CDR1 SGHTA and CDR2 FQGTGA. The CDR3 DNA sequence: TGTGCCAGCAGCCGAATAGCGGGGGCCTTGGAGACCCAGTACTTC. The encoded protein is CASSRIAGALETQYF.

The chain couples TRBV4-1 to TRBJ2-5, with D uncertain. Germline lookup yields CDR1 MGHRA and CDR2 YSYEKL. CDR3 size: 13 residues. Trimming stripped 1 base from V and 5 bases from J, with 8 bases between. DNA for the CDR3: TGCGCCAGCAGCCAAGCCTCTTTCGAGACCCAGTACTTC. It specifies CASSQASFETQYF.

This chain links TRBV14 with TRBJ1-6; 7 bases fit TRBD1. Germline CDR1 SGHDN, CDR2 FVKESK. This CDR3 contains 13 residues. V lost 3 bases to trimming and J lost 7 bases; unmatched junction nucleotides: 0. The CDR3 here is CASSQTGNSPLHF. In DNA form, the CDR3 reads TGTGCCAGCAGCCAGACAGGGAATTCACCCCTCCACTTT.

The chain couples TRBV30 to TRBJ2-5, with a tentative D call TRBD2 (5 bases). This CDR3 spans 13 amino acids. Germline CDR1 GTSNPN, CDR2 SVGIG (reference sequence). V was clipped by 1 base and J by 1 base, with 7 bases between them. CDR3 amino acids: CAWSGGVQETQYF. The CDR3 coding sequence is TGTGCCTGGAGTGGGGGAGTCCAAGAGACCCAGTACTTC.

This chain connects TRBV4-3 to TRBJ2-1; TRBD2 agrees at 9 bases. V lost 0 bases, J lost 5 bases, and 8 bases stayed unmatched. The CDR3 contains 17 residues. Germline values: CDR1 LGHNA, CDR2 YSLEER. The CDR3 region is CASSQDWLRGGDNEQFF. The CDR3, as DNA: TGCGCCAGCAGCCAAGATTGGTTGCGGGGGGGCGACAATGAGCAGTTCTTC.

This chain links TRBV30 with TRBJ2-5; TRBD2 agrees at 9 bases. This CDR3 comprises 15 residues. J gave up 5 bases and V 0 bases, and 7 bases lay outside the gene matches. Germline V gives CDR1 GTSNPN, CDR2 SVGIG (reference sequence). The CDR3 DNA reads TGTGCCTGGAGTGTACGGGGGACTAGCTCTGAGACCCAGTACTTC. This encodes CAWSVRGTSSETQYF.

The chain couples TRBV2 to TRBJ1-2; TRBD1 matches 10 bases. V lost 6 bases and J lost 6; bases outside the gene matches: 4. Germline V gene data show CDR1 as SNHLY and CDR2 as FYNNEI. This CDR3 has 13 residues. CDR3 nucleotides: TGTGCCAGCAGCGGGACAGGGGACGATGGCTACACCTTC. Its protein product is CASSGTGDDGYTF.

This chain connects TRBV6-4 to TRBJ2-3, with D possibly called TRBD1 or TRBD2 (6 bases each). Trimming cost V 4 bases and J 5 bases, with 13 bases left between them. The CDR3 consists of 14 residues. CDR1 is MRHNA, CDR2 SNTAGT, per germline. As DNA, the CDR3 is TGTGCCAGCAGTGTCTCGGGGGCCATAGATACGCAGTATTTT. It encodes CASSVSGAIDTQYF.

CDR3 nucleotides: TGTGCCAGCAGCGTAGTGAGTGGCTCTGGGGCCAACGTCCTGACTTTC. Translating it yields CASSVVSGSGANVLTF. V usage is TRBV9 and J usage is TRBJ2-6; D remains ambiguous. CDR1 SGDLS and CDR2 YYNGEE come from the germline V gene. CDR3 length: 16 residues. Trimming shortened V by 0 bases and J by 0 bases, and 7 bases separated the two germline ends.

The chain couples TRBV6-6 to TRBJ2-5, with TRBD1 identical over 8 bases. The germline CDR1 and CDR2 sequences are MNHNY and SVGAGI (reference sequence). J was trimmed by 3 bases and V by 4 bases; bases with no gene match: 10. The CDR3 has 16 amino acids. CDR3 loop: CASSSPRDRTEETQYF. The CDR3 region has the DNA TGTGCCAGCAGTTCCCCCAGGGACAGGACCGAAGAGACCCAGTACTTC.

The chain combines TRBV30 with TRBJ1-1; tentatively, D is TRBD1 (6 bases). Germline CDR1 reads GTSNPN; CDR2 reads SVGIG (reference sequence). V lost 3 bases and J 8 bases, leaving 16 bases between the germline ends. The CDR3 runs to 13 residues. The CDR3 region has the DNA TGTGCCTGGAGGCCATGGGGACAACAAGAAGCTTTCTTT. Its translation is CAWRPWGQQEAFF.

The rearrangement uses TRBV29-1 and TRBJ2-1; possibly TRBD2 for D (5 bases). CDR3 size: 13 residues. CDR1 SQVTM and CDR2 ANQGSEA come from the germline V gene. Trimming took off 2 bases at V and 9 bases at J, with 14 bases between the two ends. The CDR3 nucleotides read TGCAGCGTTGAATATCTTCGGGGTAGTGAGCAGTTCTTC. The encoded protein is CSVEYLRGSEQFF.

This chain joins TRBV6-5 and TRBJ2-7, with 9 bases fitting TRBD1. This CDR3 comprises 15 residues. Per germline, CDR1 MNHEY and CDR2 SVGAGI. The ends lost 5 bases at V and 6 bases at J; junction bases unmatched: 11. CDR3 in DNA: TGTGCCAGCAGTCGTTGGGGACAGGGTTCGTCCGAGCAGTACTTC. Translated, it gives CASSRWGQGSSEQYF.

CDR3 in amino acids: CASSLRGATDTQYF. Written as DNA, the CDR3 is TGTGCCAGCAGCCTCAGGGGCGCCACAGATACGCAGTATTTT. V gene TRBV11-3 combines with J gene TRBJ2-3, with D possibly TRBD1 on 6 matching bases. CDR3 length: 14 amino acids. V lost 5 bases and J lost 2, with 11 bases in between. In germline, CDR1 is SGHNT, CDR2 YENEEA.

The chain links TRBV27 to TRBJ2-1, with D possibly TRBD2 on 5 matching bases. CDR1 and CDR2 from the germline V gene are MNHEY and SMNVEV (reference sequence). V gave up 1 base and J gave up 0 bases, with 16 bases separating them. This CDR3 comprises 18 residues. In DNA, the CDR3 is TGTGCCAGCAGTTTATTAGCAAGGCCGGAGGTCTCCTACAATGAGCAGTTCTTC. Protein: CASSLLARPEVSYNEQFF.

The chain combines TRBV29-1 with TRBJ2-4; tentatively, D is TRBD2 (6 bases). The CDR3 extends over 14 amino acids. Germline CDR1 is SQVTM and CDR2 is ANQGSEA. Trimming took 2 bases from V and 6 from J, leaving 14 bases between them. The CDR3 bases are TGCAGCGTTGAATTCGCGGGACGGAGAAACATTCAGTACTTC. This encodes CSVEFAGRRNIQYF.

This chain links TRBV19 with TRBJ2-5, with 8 nucleotides matching TRBD1. The germline CDR1 and CDR2 sequences are LNHDA and SQIVND (reference sequence). There are 15 residues in the CDR3. Trimming cost V 6 bases and J 5 bases; bases outside gene matches: 11. The CDR3 here is CASRRGQGGRETQYF. The CDR3, as DNA: TGTGCCAGTAGACGCGGACAGGGCGGGCGGGAGACCCAGTACTTC. Looking up the rest from reference TRBV19 and TRBJ2-5 gives the full variable domain: DGGITQSPKYLFRKEGQNVTLSCEQNLNHDAMYWYRQDPGQGLRLIYYSQIVNDFQKGDIAEGYSVSREKKESFPLTVTSAQKNPTAFYLCASRRGQGGRETQYFGPGTRLLVL.

This rearrangement joins TRBV7-2 to TRBJ1-2, with 9 bases lining up with TRBD1. The CDR3 consists of 16 residues. Germline CDR1 reads SGHTA; CDR2 reads FQGNSA. The V gene end was trimmed by 5 bases and the J gene end by 4 bases; junction bases not matched to a gene: 11. CDR3 region: CASSQGGTGRRYGYTF. CDR3 bases: TGTGCCAGCAGCCAGGGCGGGACAGGGAGGCGCTATGGCTACACCTTC. The full variable domain, its missing parts supplied by reference TRBV7-2 and TRBJ1-2, is GAGVSQSPSNKVTEKGKDVELRCDPISGHTALYWYRQSLGQGLEFLIYFQGNSAPDKSGLPSDRFSAERTGGSVSTLTIQRTQQEDSAVYLCASSQGGTGRRYGYTFGSGTRLTVV.